This TCR beta chain came from a study of blood T cell repertoires in COVID-19. At the level of the study: COVID-19 samples collected from the United States, Italy and Spain covered acute and convalescent phases. The cDNA or gDNA used as material had been derived from T cells, B-cell-depleted T cells, or PBMCs.

Original processing methods: Nucleated cell counts were estimated from reference gene primer amplification. Using immunoSEQ multiplex PCR, the repertoire was profiled, and TCRdb retains in-frame clones only, with some absent. Clone size and V and J calls were adopted from that table, with D and trimming inferred from the DNA. Found here are under 300,000 clones, about 83% of them singletons; the top ten hold roughly a tenth. The receptor was derived from a woman aged 50 to 60 who had recovered from COVID-19. The sequenced material came from peripheral blood.

As DNA, the CDR3 is TGTGCCAGCAGGTCAGCGGGGGGGCTGGACACTGAAGCTTTCTTT. It yields the protein CASRSAGGLDTEAFF. This chain uses TRBV28 with TRBJ1-1, with D tentatively TRBD1 (6 bases). In germline, CDR1 is MDHEN, CDR2 SYDVKM. CDR3 size: 15 residues. The V and J ends lost 6 bases and 3 bases respectively, with 17 bases between them.